The next 29 T cell receptor beta chains were all read from a single sample in a study of regulatory T cells in long-lasting Graves disease. TCR beta libraries were built with iRepertoire HTBI primers and Arm-PCR of CDR3 regions. TCRdb reprocessed the multiplex PCR reads via MiXCR and lists one record per CDR3 protein. The table records under 250,000 distinct CDR3 sequences, approximately 19% of them present only once. Time point noted: newly diagnosed GD, antithyroid drugs for less than 3 months. The TCR library was made from RNA that had been extracted from PBMCs in TRIzol. Separately, the same data were catalogued under a study of T cells in Graves' hyperthyroidism and ophthalmopathy.

The material was peripheral blood mononuclear cells (PBMCs), obtained at new diagnosis, from a patient treated with antithyroid drugs. The receptor set was obtained from a woman in her twenties or thirties with Graves disease.

This clonotype has only one observation. The chain uses TRBV29-1 and TRBJ2-5; TRBD2 aligns across 9 bases. This CDR3 is 16 amino acids long. CDR1 and CDR2 (germline): SQVTM, ANQGSEA. V lost 4 bases, J lost 4 bases, and 13 bases stayed unmatched. CDR3 nucleotides: TGCAGCGTTGCAACCCTTGGCGGGAGGGCCCTAGAGACCCAGTACTTC. It yields the protein CSVATLGGRALETQYF. Full variable domain (rest looked up from reference TRBV29-1 and TRBJ2-5): SAVISQKPSRDICQRGTSLTIQCQVDSQVTMMFWYRQQPGQSLTLIATANQGSEATYESGFVIDKFPISRPNLTFSTLTVSNMSPEDSSIYLCSVATLGGRALETQYFGPGTRLLVL.

Turning to this clonotype: An end of the junction differs from the germline gene, which may be a read error. This chain uses TRBV18 with TRBJ2-3; no clear D gene. Germline-derived CDR1 and CDR2 are KGHSH and LQKENI. The CDR3 loop spans 14 amino acids. The CDR3 reads CASSPPSDTYTQYF. The CDR3 bases are TGTGCCAGCTCACCACCGTCAGACACATATACGCAGTATTTT.

This clonotype was observed many times. This chain links TRBV7-8 with TRBJ1-2; no reliable D call. The germline CDR1 and CDR2 sequences are SGHVS and FQNEAQ. Trimming took off 2 bases at V and 1 base at J, with 11 bases between the two ends. CDR3 length equals 15 residues. The CDR3 coding sequence is TGTGCCAGCAGCTTAACCTCGACGAATAACTATGGCTACACCTTC. Its translation is CASSLTSTNNYGYTF.

For this clonotype: A much larger clone is a single base away; this may be a read error. The chain combines TRBV7-9 with TRBJ1-1, with D perhaps matching TRBD1 (6 bases). CDR3 size: 16 residues. Per germline, CDR1 SEHNR and CDR2 FQNEAQ (reference sequence). Trimming removed 4 bases at V and 6 bases at J, with 21 bases between. For the CDR3, the DNA is TGTGCCAGCAGCTCGATCATGGGACTCAGGGGACCTGAAGCTTTCTTT. It encodes CASSSIMGLRGPEAFF. Full variable domain (remainder filled in from reference TRBV7-9 and TRBJ1-1): DTGVSQNPRHKITKRGQNVTFRCDPISEHNRLYWYRQTLGQGPEFLTYFQNEAQLEKSRLLSDRFSAERPKGSFSTLEIQRTEQGDSAMYLCASSSIMGLRGPEAFFGQGTRLTVV.

There are a few counts of this clonotype. The V and J genes are TRBV4-1 and TRBJ2-2; D might be TRBD2 (6 bases). This CDR3 contains 17 residues. Per the germline V gene, CDR1 is MGHRA and CDR2 is YSYEKL. Trimming shortened V by 1 base and J by 3 bases, and 15 bases separated the two germline ends. The CDR3 nucleotides are TGCGCCAGCAGCCAAGTCCTCACTAGCAGAGACACCGGGGAGCTGTTTTTT. Its protein is CASSQVLTSRDTGELFF.

Many counts were recorded for this clonotype. The chain joins TRBV5-5 to TRBJ2-7; 8 bases match TRBD2. V lost 0 bases and J lost 3; bases outside the gene matches: 14. The length of the CDR3 is 18 residues. The germline V gene has CDR1 SGHKS and CDR2 YYEKEE (reference sequence). The CDR3 region has the DNA TGTGCCAGCAGCTTGGAAAGCGGGAGAGACCTCTACGACTACGAGCAGTACTTC. This encodes CASSLESGRDLYDYEQYF.

This clonotype was seen repeatedly, ten times or more. This chain connects TRBV28 to TRBJ2-7; D unclear. Germline CDR1 is MDHEN and CDR2 is SYDVKM. The CDR3 runs 13 residues. V was cut by 5 bases and J by 6 bases, with 14 bases left in between. CDR3 sequence: CASSPQFIGEQYF. Here the CDR3 DNA reads TGTGCCAGCAGTCCCCAATTCATCGGCGAGCAGTACTTC.

The chain joins TRBV2 to TRBJ1-1; D not certain. Germline V gene sequence: CDR1 SNHLY, CDR2 FYNNEI. V shed 7 bases and J shed 7 bases, with 10 bases lying between them. The CDR3 totals 11 residues. In nucleotides, the CDR3 is TGTGCCAGCACCGAACAAATTGAAGCTTTCTTT. Amino acid sequence: CASTEQIEAFF.

Concerning this clonotype: A much larger clone differs from this one at a single base, so this may be a read error. This chain joins TRBV28 and TRBJ1-2; D remains ambiguous. The CDR3 is made up of 11 amino acids. Germline CDR1 is MDHEN and CDR2 is SYDVKM. In DNA, the CDR3 is TGTACCAGCAGCATAGCCCGGGGCTACACCTTC. It codes for CTSSIARGYTF.

This clonotype has a handful of counts. The chain carries TRBV6-5 and TRBJ2-2; D ambiguous. CDR1 is MNHEY, CDR2 SVGAGI, per germline. The CDR3 spans 14 residues. V lost 1 base, J lost 4 bases, and 7 bases lay in between. CDR3 sequence reads: CASSYLEPTGELFF. The CDR3 DNA reads TGTGCCAGCAGTTACTTGGAGCCCACCGGGGAGCTGTTTTTT.

Comments on this clonotype: This sequence may be a read error, since a much larger clone differs from it by one base. The chain couples TRBV18 to TRBJ1-3; 8 positions agree with TRBD1. Germline V gene data show CDR1 as KGHSH and CDR2 as LQKENI. The CDR3 is 18 amino acids. CDR3 protein: CAISPQGRGQSSGNTIYF. The CDR3 coding sequence is TGTGCCATCTCACCACAGGGCAGGGGGCAGAGCTCTGGAAACACCATATATTTT.

The sample holds many counts of this clonotype. V gene TRBV6-1 combines with J gene TRBJ1-2; 7 bases match TRBD1. Germline V gives CDR1 MNHNS, CDR2 SASEGT. With 5 bases clipped from V and 4 bases from J, the junction kept 7 bases outside the gene matches. The CDR3 loop spans 14 amino acids. The DNA of the CDR3 is TGTGCCAGCAGTAAAACAGGGGAGAGCTATGGCTACACCTTC. As protein: CASSKTGESYGYTF.

This clonotype was recorded many times. This chain uses TRBV12-3 or TRBV12-4 with TRBJ1-1, with TRBD1 matching over 9 bases. The length of the CDR3 is 15 residues. Trimming cost V 2 bases and J 4 bases; bases outside gene matches: 5. As DNA, the CDR3 is TGTGCCAGCAGTTTATGGACAGGGGCGGGCACTGAAGCTTTCTTT. Protein: CASSLWTGAGTEAFF.

This clonotype was recorded at least ten times. V and J are TRBV18 and TRBJ1-1, with a possible D match to TRBD1 (5 bases). The CDR3 runs 15 residues. Germline CDR1 and CDR2: KGHSH and LQKENI. With 5 bases removed from V and 0 bases from J, the gap between germline ends came to 13 bases. The DNA for the CDR3 is TGTGCCAGCTCAGCACAGCAGGACATGAACACTGAAGCTTTCTTT. Amino acids: CASSAQQDMNTEAFF.

J is TRBJ2-3 and V is TRBV4-1; 9 bases map to TRBD2. The germline V gene has CDR1 MGHRA and CDR2 YSYEKL. V trimming: 2 bases; J trimming: 9 bases; junction bases outside the gene matches: 12. This CDR3 is built from 16 residues. CDR3 region: CASSQRMAGGPRTQYF. For the CDR3, the DNA is TGCGCCAGCAGCCAAAGGATGGCGGGGGGGCCGAGGACGCAGTATTTT.

This clonotype was seen ten or more times. This sequence joins TRBV10-2 and TRBJ2-3; 9 nucleotides align to TRBD1. The CDR3 is 13 residues long. J lost 3 bases, V lost 6 bases, and 1 base had no gene match. Germline-derived CDR1 and CDR2 are WSHSY and SAAADI. As DNA, the CDR3 is TGCGCCAGCAGGGGACAGGGAACAGATACGCAGTATTTT. Translating it yields CASRGQGTDTQYF.

This clonotype was seen at least ten times. V usage is TRBV28 and J usage is TRBJ2-5, with 7 bases aligning to TRBD2. CDR3 length: 19 residues. The J segment lost 2 bases and the V segment lost 3 bases, leaving 18 bases of the junction unmatched. Germline CDR1 is MDHEN and CDR2 is SYDVKM. CDR3 in amino acids: CASSFSQDRAGNDQETQYF. CDR3 coding DNA: TGTGCCAGCAGTTTCTCCCAGGACCGAGCGGGGAATGATCAAGAGACCCAGTACTTC. The whole variable domain, filled in from reference TRBV28 and TRBJ2-5, reads DVKVTQSSRYLVKRTGEKVFLECVQDMDHENMFWYRQDPGLGLRLIYFSYDVKMKEKGDIPEGYSVSREKKERFSLILESASTNQTSMYLCASSFSQDRAGNDQETQYFGPGTRLLVL.

This clonotype was seen ten or more times. This chain uses TRBV14 with TRBJ2-7, with 9 bases matching TRBD1. Looked up from germline, CDR1 is SGHDN and CDR2 is FVKESK. The CDR3 is 17 residues long. Trimming removed 5 bases from V and 0 bases from J; junction bases left unmatched: 11. The CDR3 DNA reads TGTGCCAGCAGCTCTCCCGGACAGGGGAGGGGCTCCTACGAGCAGTACTTC. It translates to CASSSPGQGRGSYEQYF.

J is TRBJ2-5 and V is TRBV4-2, with D perhaps assigned TRBD1 or TRBD2 (7 bases each). Trimming pared 2 bases from V and 4 bases from J, leaving 14 bases between. Germline values: CDR1 LGHNA, CDR2 YNFKEQ. This CDR3 has 15 amino acids. The CDR3 DNA is TGTGCCAGCAGCCAACAGGGGGGGCCGGGAGAGACCCAGTACTTC. It yields the protein CASSQQGGPGETQYF.

Of note for this clonotype: A clone one base away is much larger, so this may be a read error. The rearrangement links TRBV10-3 to TRBJ1-1; the match to TRBD1 covers 7 bases. Germline CDR1 and CDR2: ENHRY and SYGVKD. V gave up 1 base and J gave up 9 bases; unmatched junction bases: 11. The CDR3 contains 15 residues. This CDR3 is CAISEYPEGAGKAFF. In DNA, the CDR3 is TGTGCCATCAGTGAGTATCCGGAGGGGGCGGGTAAAGCTTTCTTT.

The chain has TRBV6-6 and TRBJ1-6, with D unclear. Germline CDR1 MNHNY, CDR2 SVGAGI (reference sequence). The CDR3 covers 16 residues. Trimming stripped 0 bases from V and 4 bases from J, with 10 bases between. In DNA form, the CDR3 reads TGTGCCAGCAGTTACTCGGCAGAGATGTATAATTCACCCCTCCACTTT. This sequence encodes CASSYSAEMYNSPLHF.

About this clonotype: It differs at one base from a far larger clone, so likely a read error. The rearrangement joins TRBV6-2 or TRBV6-3 to TRBJ2-7; D ambiguous. The germline V gene encodes CDR1 MNHEY and CDR2 SVGEGT. The CDR3 extends over 13 amino acids. The chain's CDR3 is CASRRPSSYERYF. The CDR3 DNA follows: TGTGCCAGCAGACGCCCCAGCTCCTACGAGCGGTACTTC.

This clonotype was observed at least ten times. The chain employs TRBV6-1 and TRBJ1-2; 8 bases align to TRBD1. This CDR3 region has 15 residues. V was pared by 0 bases and J by 8 bases, with 8 bases of the junction left unmatched. Germline loops: CDR1 MNHNS, CDR2 SASEGT. The DNA for the CDR3 is TGTGCCAGCAGTGAAGCGCTTCAGGGGGCGTGGGGCTACACCTTC. It encodes CASSEALQGAWGYTF.

The CDR3 sequence: CASSLAGLVLPTGELFF. The CDR3 region has the DNA TGTGCCAGCAGCTTAGCTGGTCTAGTACTTCCCACCGGGGAGCTGTTTTTT. The gene calls are TRBV11-2 and TRBJ2-2; D gene unclear. The germline V gene has CDR1 SGHAT and CDR2 FQNNGV. This CDR3 has 17 amino acids. Trimming left V 1 base short and J 4 bases short, with 16 bases between.

With regard to this clonotype: Sequence at one end of the junction differs from germline and may be a read error. The CDR3 region is CVSSFGLAGYNEQFF. The CDR3 DNA is TGTGTCAGCAGCTTTGGACTAGCCGGCTACAATGAGCAGTTCTTC. V and J are TRBV11-2 and TRBJ2-1, with 8 bases that match TRBD2. The CDR3 has 15 amino acids. Germline V CDR1 and CDR2: SGHAT, FQNNGV.

This clonotype was counted at least ten times. J is TRBJ1-6 and V is TRBV11-2; 7 bases map to TRBD1. V lost 2 bases and J lost 6; bases outside the gene matches: 13. The V gene's germline CDR1 is SGHAT and CDR2 FQNNGV. The CDR3 has 18 amino acids. The CDR3 region is CASSLTIPQGTLNSPLHF. In DNA, the CDR3 is TGTGCCAGCAGCTTAACCATCCCACAGGGGACACTTAATTCACCCCTCCACTTT. The full variable domain, its missing parts supplied by reference TRBV11-2 and TRBJ1-6, is EAGVAQSPRYKIIEKRQSVAFWCNPISGHATLYWYQQILGQGPKLLIQFQNNGVVDDSQLPKDRFSAERLKGVDSTLKIQPAKLEDSAVYLCASSLTIPQGTLNSPLHFGNGTRLTVT.

The CDR3 here is CASSFGTSGGAREQYF. In DNA, the CDR3 is TGTGCCAGCAGCTTCGGGACTAGCGGGGGGGCGAGAGAGCAGTACTTC. This rearrangement joins TRBV11-2 to TRBJ2-7; TRBD2 aligns across 16 bases. Germline values: CDR1 SGHAT, CDR2 FQNNGV. The CDR3 sequence is 16 residues long. V gave up 3 bases and J gave up 7 bases; unmatched junction bases: 6. The entire variable domain, with the rest obtained from reference TRBV11-2 and TRBJ2-7, is as follows: EAGVAQSPRYKIIEKRQSVAFWCNPISGHATLYWYQQILGQGPKLLIQFQNNGVVDDSQLPKDRFSAERLKGVDSTLKIQPAKLEDSAVYLCASSFGTSGGAREQYFGPGTRLTVT.

At least ten counts were recorded for this clonotype. The chain uses TRBV6-5 and TRBJ1-2; D not certain. This CDR3 contains 15 residues. Germline CDR1 reads MNHEY; CDR2 reads SVGAGI. V lost 0 bases, J lost 3 bases, and 11 bases lay in between. The CDR3, as DNA: TGTGCCAGCAGTTACTCGGCGGGTTCGTACTATGGCTACACCTTC. Its protein is CASSYSAGSYYGYTF.

This clonotype was observed at least ten times. The chain recombines TRBV19 with TRBJ2-1; TRBD2 matches 11 bases. This CDR3 is 14 amino acids long. Germline V gene lookup returns CDR1 LNHDA and CDR2 SQIVND (reference sequence). V was pared by 1 base and J by 7 bases, with 0 bases of the junction left unmatched. The CDR3 sequence is CASSIGLAGNEQFF. In DNA form, the CDR3 reads TGTGCCAGTAGTATAGGACTAGCGGGGAATGAGCAGTTCTTC.